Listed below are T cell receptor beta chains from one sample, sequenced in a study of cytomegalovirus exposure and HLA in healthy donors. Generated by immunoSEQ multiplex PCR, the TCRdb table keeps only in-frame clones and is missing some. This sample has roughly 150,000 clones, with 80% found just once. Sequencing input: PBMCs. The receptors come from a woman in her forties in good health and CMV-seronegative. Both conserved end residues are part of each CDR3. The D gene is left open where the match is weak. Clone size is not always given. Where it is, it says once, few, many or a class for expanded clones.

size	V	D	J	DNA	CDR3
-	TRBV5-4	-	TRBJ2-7	TGTGCCAGCACGAGATCCTACGAGCAGTACTTC	CASTRSYEQYF
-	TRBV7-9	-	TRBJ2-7	TGTGCCAGCAGCCCTCAGGGTAGCTTCGAGCAGTACTTC	CASSPQGSFEQYF
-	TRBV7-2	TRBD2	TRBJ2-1	TGTGCCAGCAGCTCGTATCCGGGACTAGCGGGAGTCGGTGAGCAGTTCTTC	CASSSYPGLAGVGEQFF
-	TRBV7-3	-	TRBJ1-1	TGTGCCAGCAGCTTAATGGGGGCGACTGAAGCTTTCTTT	CASSLMGATEAFF
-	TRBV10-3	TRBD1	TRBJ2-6	TGTGCCATCAGGGGGACAGGGGCCGGGGCCAACGTCCTGACTTTC	CAIRGTGAGANVLTF
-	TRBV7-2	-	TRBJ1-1	TGTGCCAGCAGCAGTGGGAGATCCACTGAAGCTTTCTTT	CASSSGRSTEAFF
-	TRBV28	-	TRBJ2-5	TGTGCCAGCAGTCTCATAAGAGGGCTTGAGACCCAGTACTTC	CASSLIRGLETQYF
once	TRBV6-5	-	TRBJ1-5	TGTGCCAGCAGTTACTCGAGACAGGGCAATCAGCCCCAGCATTTT	CASSYSRQGNQPQHF
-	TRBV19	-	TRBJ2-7	TGTGCCAGTAGTATGTTTACGGGGATCTACGAGCAGTACTTC	CASSMFTGIYEQYF
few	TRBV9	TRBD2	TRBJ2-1	TGTGCCAGCAGCGTGAGGGAGGGGACCTACAATGAGCAGTTCTTC	CASSVREGTYNEQFF
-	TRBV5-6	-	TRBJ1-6	TGTGCCAGCAGCCCCGGGACTGGGAATTCACCCCTCCACTTT	CASSPGTGNSPLHF
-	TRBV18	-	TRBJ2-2	TGTGCCAGCTCACCAGACAGAAACACCGGGGAGCTGTTTTTT	CASSPDRNTGELFF
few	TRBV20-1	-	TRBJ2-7	TGCAGTGCGCCCCGGAGGACCGAGCAGTACTTC	CSAPRRTEQYF
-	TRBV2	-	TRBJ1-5	TGTGCCAGCAGTTCACTTTCGGGGGTCAGGGAGGGTCAGCCCCAGCATTTT	CASSSLSGVREGQPQHF
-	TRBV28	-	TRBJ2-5	TGTGCCAGCAGTTTAGGGGGCGGAGAGACCCAGTACTTC	CASSLGGGETQYF
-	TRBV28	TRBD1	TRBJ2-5	TGTGCCAGCAGTCCCTCCGGGACAGAAGAGACCCAGTACTTC	CASSPSGTEETQYF
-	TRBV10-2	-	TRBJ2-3	TGCGCCAGCAGTGAGTCAAACAGACCCCCCGATACGCAGTATTTT	CASSESNRPPDTQYF
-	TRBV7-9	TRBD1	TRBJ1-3	TGTGCCAGCAGCCCCAAGACAGGGTATGGAAACACCATATATTTT	CASSPKTGYGNTIYF
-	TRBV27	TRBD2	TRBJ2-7	TGTGCCAGCAGTCGCGGGACTAGCGGCTACGAGCAGTACTTC	CASSRGTSGYEQYF
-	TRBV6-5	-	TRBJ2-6	TGTGCCAGCAGTTACTCGTTGGGAGGTGGGGCCAACGTCCTGACTTTC	CASSYSLGGGANVLTF
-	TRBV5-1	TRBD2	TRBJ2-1	TGCGCCAGCAGCCTCCAAAATAAGACTAGCGCCAAGAAGGGCGATGAGCAGTTCTTC	CASSLQNKTSAKKGDEQFF
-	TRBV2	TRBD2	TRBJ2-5	TGTGCCAGCGCTGCCCTAGCGGCCTGGGAGACCCAGTACTTC	CASAALAAWETQYF
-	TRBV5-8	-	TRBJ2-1	TGTGCCAGCAGCTTGGGTTCAGGGATGTATGAGCAGTTCTTC	CASSLGSGMYEQFF
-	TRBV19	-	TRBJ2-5	TGTGCCAGTAGTCCAGGGCCCCGGATTACCCAGTACTTC	CASSPGPRITQYF
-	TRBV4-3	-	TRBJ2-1	TGCGCCAGCAGCCAAGATGGGACTCCGTACAATGAGCAGTTCTTC	CASSQDGTPYNEQFF
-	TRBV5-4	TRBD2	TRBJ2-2	TGTGCCAGCAGCTTGGCCGGGGAGGGCACCGGGGAGCTGTTTTTT	CASSLAGEGTGELFF
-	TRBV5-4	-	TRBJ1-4	TGTGCCAGCAGCCCCTCTCTGGAGTGGGCAACTAATGAAAAACTGTTTTTT	CASSPSLEWATNEKLFF
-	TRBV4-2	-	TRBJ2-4	TGTGCCAGCAGCCAAGACCGGGGGGCGAACATTCAGTACTTC	CASSQDRGANIQYF
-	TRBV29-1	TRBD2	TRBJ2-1	TGCAGCGTTAGCGGGGGGGTTTCGAATGAGCAGTTCTTC	CSVSGGVSNEQFF
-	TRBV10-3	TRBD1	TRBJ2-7	TGTGCCATCAGGGCAGGGACAGGGGGCGGTGAGCAGTACTTC	CAIRAGTGGGEQYF
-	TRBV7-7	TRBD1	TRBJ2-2	TGTGCTAGCAGCTCACAGGGGACCGCCGGGGAGCTGTTTTTT	CASSSQGTAGELFF
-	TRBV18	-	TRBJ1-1	TGTGCCAGCTCACCCAGGGTCAGGGACACTGAAGCTTTCTTT	CASSPRVRDTEAFF
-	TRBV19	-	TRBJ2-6	TGTGCCAGTAGTATAGATCGCGGACACACCATTGGGGCCAACGGCCTGACTTTC	CASSIDRGHTIGANGLTF
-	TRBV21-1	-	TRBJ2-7	TGTGCAAGCGAGGGGGGGCAGGGCGGGAGCTGCTACGAGCAGTACTTC	CASEGGQGGSCYEQYF
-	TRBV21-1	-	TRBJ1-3	TGTGCCAGCAGAGAGGGACAGGGAGAACTATACACCATATATTTT	CASREGQGELYTIYF
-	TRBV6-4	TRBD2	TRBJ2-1	TGTGCCAGCAGCCTACTAGCGGGGGACTACAATGAGCAGTTCTTC	CASSLLAGDYNEQFF
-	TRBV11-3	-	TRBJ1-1	TGTGCCAGCAGCTTAGACGGGTCCCCTTTCACTGAAGCTTTCTTT	CASSLDGSPFTEAFF
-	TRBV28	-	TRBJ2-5	TGTGCCAGCAGTTTCGTCCCGGAGACCCAGTACTTC	CASSFVPETQYF
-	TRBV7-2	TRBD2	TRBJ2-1	TGTGCCAGCAGCCCATCCTGGCTAGCGGTAGGGGATGAGCAGTTCTTC	CASSPSWLAVGDEQFF
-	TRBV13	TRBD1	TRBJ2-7	TGTGCCAGCAGCCTCCCCAGGGGGAAAAGCCTCGAGCAGTACTTC	CASSLPRGKSLEQYF
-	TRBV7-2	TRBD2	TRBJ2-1	TGTGCCAGCAGCGCTACCGTGGGGGGGAACTACAATGAGCAGTTCTTC	CASSATVGGNYNEQFF
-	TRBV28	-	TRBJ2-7	TGTGCCAGCAGTTTAGGGCGTTACGAGCAGTACTTC	CASSLGRYEQYF
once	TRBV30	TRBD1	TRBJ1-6	TGTGCCTGGAGTGTTAGGACAGGGTTCGATAATTCACCCCTCCACTTT	CAWSVRTGFDNSPLHF
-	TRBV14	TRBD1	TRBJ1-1	TGTGCCAGCAGCCCTACGACAGGGTGGGACACTGAAGCTTTCTTT	CASSPTTGWDTEAFF
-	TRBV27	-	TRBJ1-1	TGTGCCAGCAGCTACGGGACACATCTATTTGAAGCTTTCTTT	CASSYGTHLFEAFF
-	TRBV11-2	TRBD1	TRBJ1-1	TGTGCCAGCAGACCAGACAGGGAGAACACTGAAGCTTTCTTT	CASRPDRENTEAFF
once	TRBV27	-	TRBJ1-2	TGTGCCAGCAGTCTTTCGTCCCCCCGCTATGGCTACACCTTC	CASSLSSPRYGYTF
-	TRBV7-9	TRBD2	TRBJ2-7	TGTGCCAGCAGCTTAGTTGCTAGCGGGGGCCCATCCTACGAGCAGTACTTC	CASSLVASGGPSYEQYF
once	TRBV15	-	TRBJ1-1	TGTGCCACTTGCAGGGGTTACAACACTGAAGCTTTCTTT	CATCRGYNTEAFF
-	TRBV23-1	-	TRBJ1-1	TGCGCCAGCAGTCAAGCACAGAACACTGAAGCTTTCTTT	CASSQAQNTEAFF
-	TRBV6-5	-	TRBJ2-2	TGTGTCACTGGCGGGGAGAACACCGGGGAGCTGTTTTTT	CVTGGENTGELFF
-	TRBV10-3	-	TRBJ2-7	TGTGCCATCAGTGCCCAGGCGAGCTCCTACGAGCAGTACTTC	CAISAQASSYEQYF